The present T cell receptor beta chain was sequenced within a study of T cell changes during pregnancy in multiple sclerosis. Germline assignment: CDR1 MNHEY and CDR2 SMNVEV (reference sequence). The CDR3 has 17 amino acids. V lost 4 bases and J lost 0, with 17 bases in between. Data came from immunoSEQ multiplex PCR; TCRdb stores just in-frame clones and leaves some out. The sample has fewer than 30,000 clones; under 95% are singletons. Sequencing was performed on CD8+ T cells from peripheral blood mononuclear cells, taken in the third trimester of pregnancy. V gene TRBV27 combines with J gene TRBJ2-3; no reliable D call. The source is a female donor in good health, enrolled as a control in a pregnancy study. The CDR3, as DNA: TGTGCCAGCAGTTCTTTCCCGGTTGCGGCGAGCACAGATACGCAGTATTTT. This encodes CASSSFPVAASTDTQYF.